The T cell receptor (beta chain) described here comes from a study of long-term antiretroviral therapy in people with HIV. Study observations and caveats: Transplant-donor-level diversity was not reached after ART, though diversity increased.

A remark on this clone: Antigen specificity is unknown.

Researchers report immunoSEQ v3.0 was run at survey level. Measured with immunoSEQ multiplex PCR; TCRdb has only the in-frame clones, and not every one. The sample has tens of thousands of clones, 60% to 75% seen once; the top ten hold around 3.7%. The V and J ends lost 6 bases and 6 bases, in that order; junction bases with no gene match: 6. In germline, CDR1 is SGHRS, CDR2 YFSETQ. The CDR3 extends over 14 amino acids. The rearrangement joins TRBV5-1 to TRBJ1-4; 9 bases align to TRBD1. The TCR was taken from a man in his forties or fifties with HIV. Sequences were derived from unsorted PBMCs, sampled 3 years after starting antiretroviral therapy. CDR3 DNA: TGCGCCAGCAAAGAACAGGGGGCTGATGAAAAACTGTTTTTT. Its protein is CASKEQGADEKLFF.